Listed below are T cell receptor beta chains from one sample, sequenced in a study of blood T cell repertoires in COVID-19. This table comes from immunoSEQ multiplex PCR, and its TCRdb copy is limited to in-frame clones, with some not included. Seen here are 70,000 to 80,000 clones, around 76% observed once, and the top ten hold roughly an eighth. Sequencing input: peripheral blood. These receptors all come from an elderly woman with acute or convalescent COVID-19. CDR3s include the opening cysteine and the closing phenylalanine or tryptophan. A D gene is named only where the DNA matches it firmly. Part of the rows lack a size; the others show once, few, many or a class for expanded clones.

D gene	CDR3 length	V gene	J gene	clone size	CDR3 DNA	CDR3 protein
NA	11	TRBV29-1	TRBJ1-1	NA	TGCAGCGTTGAGCGGGCTCCTGAAGCTTTCTTT	CSVERAPEAFF
TRBD1	14	TRBV30	TRBJ1-1	NA	TGTGCCTGGAGCGCACAGGGGTCGAACACTGAAGCTTTCTTT	CAWSAQGSNTEAFF
NA	15	TRBV11-2	TRBJ2-1	NA	TGTGCCAGCAGACCCCGTTGGATGGGAGGAAGAGAGCAGTTCTTC	CASRPRWMGGREQFF
NA	12	TRBV29-1	TRBJ2-7	NA	TGCAGCGTTGGTACAGGGTTCCACGAGCAGTACTTC	CSVGTGFHEQYF
NA	16	TRBV3-1/TRBV3-2	TRBJ2-2	NA	TGTGCCAGCAGCCGAGCGGGCAAGAAACGAACCGGGGAGCTGTTTTTT	CASSRAGKKRTGELFF
TRBD1	14	TRBV5-1	TRBJ1-1	NA	TGCGCCAGCAGTCCACAGGGACAGCCCACTGAAGCTTTCTTT	CASSPQGQPTEAFF
NA	13	TRBV2	TRBJ1-2	NA	TGTGCCAGCAGTGATCGAGACAGCTATGGCTACACCTTC	CASSDRDSYGYTF
NA	13	TRBV11-2	TRBJ1-2	NA	TGTGCCAGCAGCTTAGTCCGGGGAGGTGGCTACACCTTC	CASSLVRGGGYTF
TRBD1	14	TRBV5-1	TRBJ2-7	NA	TGCGCCAGCAGCTCTGGACAGGGGACGAACGAGCAGTACTTC	CASSSGQGTNEQYF
NA	13	TRBV2	TRBJ1-2	once	TGTGCCAGCAGTGAAATGACGGGCTATGGCTACACCTTC	CASSEMTGYGYTF
TRBD1	13	TRBV13	TRBJ1-1	NA	TGTGCCAGCAGCCGGGGACAGGGTCCTGAAGCTTTCTTT	CASSRGQGPEAFF
TRBD1	13	TRBV29-1	TRBJ2-1	NA	TGCAGCGTTGAAGGGGGCAGGGGGAATGAGCAGTTCTTC	CSVEGGRGNEQFF
NA	15	TRBV7-3	TRBJ2-1	NA	TGTGCCAGCAGCTTAAGTGGAGCCCCTTACAATGAGCAGTTCTTC	CASSLSGAPYNEQFF
TRBD1	17	TRBV5-1	TRBJ2-7	few	TGCGCCAGCAGCTTGGGAACCGGGACAGGGGGCGTGAACGAGCAGTACTTC	CASSLGTGTGGVNEQYF
TRBD2	18	TRBV9	TRBJ2-1	NA	TGTGCCAGCACCGATACCCGAGGACTAGCGGGAGGGCCCAATGAGCAGTTCTTC	CASTDTRGLAGGPNEQFF
NA	13	TRBV6-5	TRBJ2-5	NA	TGTGCCAGCAGTTCACAGGCGCAAGAGACCCAGTACTTC	CASSSQAQETQYF
TRBD2	15	TRBV29-1	TRBJ2-3	NA	TGCAGCGTTGACGGGAGGACCGACTCCACAGATACGCAGTATTTT	CSVDGRTDSTDTQYF
TRBD1	13	TRBV28	TRBJ2-5	few	TGTGCCAGCAGCCTAGGGGGCAGGGAGACCCAGTACTTC	CASSLGGRETQYF
NA	15	TRBV4-3	TRBJ1-5	few	TGCGCCAGCAGCCAAGATGCGAGGGCTAATCAGCCCCAGCATTTT	CASSQDARANQPQHF
TRBD1	14	TRBV5-1	TRBJ1-1	NA	TGCGCCAGCAGCTTAGGGGGCCCAGGCACTGAAGCTTTCTTT	CASSLGGPGTEAFF
TRBD1	12	TRBV29-1	TRBJ1-2	NA	TGCAGCGTCGTGGACAGGGGGCATGGCTACACCTTC	CSVVDRGHGYTF
NA	15	TRBV4-3	TRBJ2-2	many	TGCGCCAGCAGCCAAGATTTCGGGGTCACCGGGGAGCTGTTTTTT	CASSQDFGVTGELFF